One TCR beta chain is described in this entry. The antigen it binds to is not known. No base-level quality is on record; no much larger clone is a single base apart. The CDR3 sequence holds 13 residues, the cysteine and phenylalanine included. The sequence is cut down to CDR3 DNA, 39 bases in frame from base 1. In the germline V gene (reference sequence), CDR1 corresponds to LNHDA and CDR2 to SQIVND. V is cut by 5 bases and J by 1 base, and the space between the germline ends is 9 bases. These data originate in a study of cytomegalovirus exposure and HLA in healthy donors (dated by TCRdb to 2017 to 2019). Notes on the research overall: An earlier analysis of some 600 of the donors reported 276 Gb of sequence data and around 110 million unique TCR beta sequences obtained from 180 million or so T cells. To study patterns of TCR occurrence, a later analysis re-analyzed previously published TCR beta repertoires from more than 550 donors and added high-resolution HLA genotyping. An early release covering approximately 600 HLA-typed donors comprised approximately 300 gigabases of sequencing data and tens of millions of unique TCR sequences. On average, around 200,000 unique TCR beta nucleotide sequences were sequenced per donor among a few hundred genotyped donors of the cohort, with 15% to 20% of those sequences being non-productive. HLA typing included class I and class II loci at four-digit resolution. Genome-wide SNP genotypes for about three fifths of the roughly 670 donors were used in a later genetic analysis, which treated that subset as a discovery cohort. Using immunosequencing, the study profiled T cell repertoires from 550 to 750 subjects and related those repertoires to cytomegalovirus serostatus. Among the roughly 400 genotyped donors, approximately 76% belonged to the genetic ancestry cluster associated with self-reported Caucasian donors. The study aimed to test whether signatures of past pathogen exposure could be identified by cataloging public T cell receptors. Besides the first cohort of 500 to 700 subjects, a separate validation cohort made up of about 120 different subjects was used. The study combined high-throughput TCR immunosequencing, statistical association of individual TCRs with disease status, and machine learning to predict cytomegalovirus infection status. Because of strong linkage in the cohort, roughly five DR-DQ haplotypes were treated as single units for association and clustering. Donor age, sex, ethnicity and CMV serostatus were compiled alongside the repertoire data. An earlier analysis of around 640 of the donors used high-throughput TCR beta sequencing to judge whether each TCR beta V gene segment behaved as functional or pseudogenic. Every discovery cohort repertoire had been produced on one sequencing platform. In the later analysis, no new phenotypic data were used to find candidate immune exposures; instead, reliance was placed on TCR beta sequences and their occurrence across donors. The number of donors typed differed by locus, with 629-630 for A, B, C, DRB1 and DQB1, roughly 520 for DQA1, some 570 for DPA1, and 400 to 490 for DPB1. Results and caveats for the whole study, not just this receptor: A further reported finding was that TCR beta sequences accurately predicted the HLA-A and HLA-B alleles for most subjects in the first cohort. While some public TCRs were present in many individuals, most TCR sequences turned up only very rarely across donors. In a later analysis, HLA-associated TCR beta chains were found to be more clonally expanded and to have lower generation probabilities than equally common non-associated chains. Linkage disequilibrium might explain the correlated functional status among segregating V segments, but an unknown experimental factor could not be excluded. A cluster of highly shared sequence variants was judged likely to be a technical artifact of the sequencing pipeline. The study listed approximately 160 TCR beta chains as associated with cytomegalovirus. The authors suggested that the approach could potentially be generalized to other disease states and immunological phenotypes. Cytomegalovirus status was reported to be diagnosed by the classifier with high specificity and sensitivity in both the original and validation cohorts. HLA typing was unavailable for some donors at each locus, so association tests used only the typed subset. V-gene and J-gene trimming of TCR beta chains was associated with a missense DCLRE1C variant in a later genetic analysis, and the association was replicated in an independent cohort. A later analysis found that most CMV-associated TCR beta chains appeared HLA-restricted, with HLA associations seemingly driven largely by CMV exposure. Compared with the roughly 710-donor mean, donors in an Asian-associated ancestry cluster had fewer N-insertions in productive TCRs, according to a later genetic analysis. Several of the top co-occurrence clusters appeared to be linked to parvovirus B19, influenza, CMV and Epstein-Barr virus, according to a later analysis. At a false discovery rate of 0.05, a later analysis linked under 20,000 TCR beta sequences to specific HLA alleles. Some IMGT-functional V segments, including TRBV6-2 and TRBV6-3, could not be distinguished by the 87-base-pair reads and were therefore excluded. Because counts were too low, seventeen rarely observed V segments, including chromosome 9 orphons, were left out of the earlier analysis of a few hundred of the donors. In an earlier analysis of approximately 600 of the donors, most TCR beta V segments were observed in productive rearrangements about 90% or about 30% of the time, broadly matching IMGT annotations. The cohort was sequenced for TCR beta chains only, and without alpha or paired-chain data the features that could be detected were limited. Immune exposure information for the cohort was limited to CMV serostatus. In vitro tests confirmed that a few of the cytomegalovirus-associated TCR beta chains recognize cytomegalovirus antigens. Presence/absence analyses assumed roughly uniform sequencing depth across donors, an assumption that may not hold. According to a later analysis, TCR association rates differed among HLA loci, with DRB1 alleles showing the most associated TCRs and HLA-C alleles showing the fewest. When HLA alleles, especially DR and DQ, strongly co-occurred, attributing TCR associations to individual alleles was difficult.

The cohort was made up of several hundred healthy bone marrow donors. All cohort members were sampled while nominally healthy, although unrecorded immune exposures were likely present. The donor tested CMV seronegative and was one of the 352 seronegative cohort members. A peripheral blood sample was provided by each donor, and peripheral blood mononuclear cells were used for TCR beta sequencing. Genomic DNA was extracted from the blood cell samples with the Qiagen DNeasy Blood Extraction Kit. The library was made by the immunoSEQ multiplex PCR assay. The multiplex PCR relied on a mix of 60 forward primers for TCR Vbeta segments and 13 reverse primers for TCR Jbeta segments. The CDR3 region of rearranged TCR beta genes was amplified from genomic DNA by a multiplex PCR assay. On the Illumina HiSeq System, the amplified TCR beta libraries were sequenced as 87-base-pair reads. For the original study's pipeline: A later analysis counted some 80 million unique TCR beta chains across the 690 or so repertoires, and some 12 million of these chains were shared by at least two donors. A nearest-neighbor algorithm error-corrected the raw reads and collapsed the reads into unique sequences, merging closely related sequences to remove PCR and sequencing errors. V, D and J gene segments were assigned by aligning CDR3 sequences to IMGT reference sequences. For a sequence to be retained, at least a six-nucleotide match to both a V gene segment and a J gene segment was required. Rearrangements were classified as productive when the CDR3 lacked stop codons and remained in frame with V and J, and all other rearrangements were classified as non-productive. Following IMGT convention, CDR3 was defined as the stretch from the second conserved V-encoded cysteine up to the conserved J-encoded phenylalanine. The earlier analysis of about 530 of the donors excluded any sequence lacking an unambiguous match to a single V gene segment. An earlier analysis of 500 to 600 of the donors classified V segments as functional when productive rearrangements were above 56.7% and as segregating when the standard deviation between donors was above 5%. To diagnose cytomegalovirus status from the catalog of TCR beta chain sequences, a statistical classification framework was built. V and J gene assignment, in a later analysis, came from comparing TCR nucleotide sequences with IMGT/GENE-DB human TR gene sequences. The TCRdist pipeline was used in a later analysis to assign CDR3 sequences and most-parsimonious VDJ recombination scenarios. In a later analysis, each TCR beta chain was defined by its CDR3 amino acid sequence together with its V-gene family, and reads lacking a unique V-gene family were excluded. In a later analysis, around 600 highly shared, low-generation-probability nucleotide sequences were removed to address suspected cross-contamination and a sequencing artifact. In a later analysis, a clonal expansion index for each public chain was calculated from normalized within-repertoire ranks of inferred template counts. In a later analysis, generation probabilities were computed using a VDJ recombination model fitted to out-of-frame rearrangements, and the results were checked against IGoR. A later analysis scored TCR-TCR, TCR-HLA and TCR-CMV co-occurrence with hypergeometric tests, applying a repertoire-size bias correction to TCR pairs. In a later analysis, false discovery rates were estimated by permuting HLA or CMV assignments 20 times. In a later analysis, co-occurring TCRs were grouped using DBSCAN, and TCRdist sequence similarity was added for clustering within HLA-allele-positive subsets. Co-occurrence clustering excluded repertoires with fewer than 30,000 or more than 120,000 public chains, plus five with anomalous nucleotide sharing. TCRdb obtained this table from immuneACCESS and retained in-frame rearrangements with V and J assigned. These tables miss some clones; where compared with another copy, unresolved V genes account for less than half of the shortfall, and the remainder is unexplained. Clone size and V and J calls were adopted from that table, with D and trimming inferred from the DNA. Counted in this sample were fewer than 150,000 clones; approximately 80% of them appeared once. Approximately 4% of the sample goes to the ten largest clones.

The rearrangement combines TRBV19 with TRBJ2-7; no D gene call is confident. The sequencing input was PBMCs. This receptor was obtained from a man between 18 and 35 years old in good health and CMV-seronegative. The CDR3 region has the sequence CASSRPGSYEQYF. The nucleotides read TGTGCCAGTAGTCGGCCGGGTTCCTACGAGCAGTACTTC.